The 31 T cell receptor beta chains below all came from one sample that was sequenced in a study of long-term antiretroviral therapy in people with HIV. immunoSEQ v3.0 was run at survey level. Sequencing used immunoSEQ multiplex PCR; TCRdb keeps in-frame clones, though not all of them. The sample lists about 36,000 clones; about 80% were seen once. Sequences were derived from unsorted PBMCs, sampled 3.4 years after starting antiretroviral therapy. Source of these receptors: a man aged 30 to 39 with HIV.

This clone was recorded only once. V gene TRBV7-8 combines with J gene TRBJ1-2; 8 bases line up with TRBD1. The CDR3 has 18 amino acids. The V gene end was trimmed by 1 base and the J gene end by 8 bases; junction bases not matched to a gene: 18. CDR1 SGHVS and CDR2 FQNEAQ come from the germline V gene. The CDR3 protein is CASSLVGTGDLLIYGYTF. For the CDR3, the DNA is TGTGCCAGCAGCTTAGTTGGGACAGGCGACTTATTAATTTACGGCTACACCTTC.

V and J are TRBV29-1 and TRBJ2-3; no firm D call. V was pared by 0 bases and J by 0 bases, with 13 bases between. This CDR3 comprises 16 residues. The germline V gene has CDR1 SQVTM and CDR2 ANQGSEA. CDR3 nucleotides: TGCAGCGTTGAAGATCTCCGATATGAGAGCACAGATACGCAGTATTTT. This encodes CSVEDLRYESTDTQYF.

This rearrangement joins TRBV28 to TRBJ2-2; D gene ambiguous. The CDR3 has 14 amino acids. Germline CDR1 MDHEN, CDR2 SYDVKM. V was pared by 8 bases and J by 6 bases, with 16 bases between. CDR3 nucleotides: TGTGCCAGCGTAGTTGGACCCCACGCCGGGGAGCTGTTTTTT. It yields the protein CASVVGPHAGELFF.

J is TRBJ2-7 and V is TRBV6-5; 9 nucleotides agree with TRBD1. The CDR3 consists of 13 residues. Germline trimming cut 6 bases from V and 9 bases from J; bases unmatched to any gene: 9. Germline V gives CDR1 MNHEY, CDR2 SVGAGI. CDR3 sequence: CASSRRDRAPQYF. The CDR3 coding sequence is TGTGCCAGCAGCAGACGGGACAGGGCCCCGCAGTACTTC.

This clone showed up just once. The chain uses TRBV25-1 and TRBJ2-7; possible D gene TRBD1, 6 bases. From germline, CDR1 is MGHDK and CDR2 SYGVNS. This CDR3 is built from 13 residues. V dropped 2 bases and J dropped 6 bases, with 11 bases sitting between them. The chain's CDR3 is CASSEAGAREQYF. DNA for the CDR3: TGTGCCAGCAGTGAAGCAGGGGCTCGCGAGCAGTACTTC.

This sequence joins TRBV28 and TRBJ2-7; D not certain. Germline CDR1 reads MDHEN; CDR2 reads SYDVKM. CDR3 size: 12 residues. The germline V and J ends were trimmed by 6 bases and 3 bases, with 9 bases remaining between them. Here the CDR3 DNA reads TGTGCCAGCAGCCTGGACGACTACGAGCAGTACTTC. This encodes CASSLDDYEQYF.

The CDR3 protein is CASSLESASNEKLFF. For the CDR3, the DNA is TGTGCCAGCAGCTTGGAATCGGCGAGTAATGAAAAACTGTTTTTT. V and J are TRBV5-6 and TRBJ1-4, with D uncertain. Germline CDR1 reads SGHDT; CDR2 reads YYEEEE. Between the trimmed V and J ends, which lost 0 bases and 4 bases, there was a span of 10 bases. This CDR3 has 15 amino acids.

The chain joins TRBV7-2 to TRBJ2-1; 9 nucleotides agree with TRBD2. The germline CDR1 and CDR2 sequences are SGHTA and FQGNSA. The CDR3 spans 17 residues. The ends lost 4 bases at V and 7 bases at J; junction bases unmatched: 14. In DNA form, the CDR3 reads TGTGCCAGCAGCTCGAGTAGCGGGAGTAGTATGGGGAATGAGCAGTTCTTC. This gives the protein CASSSSSGSSMGNEQFF.

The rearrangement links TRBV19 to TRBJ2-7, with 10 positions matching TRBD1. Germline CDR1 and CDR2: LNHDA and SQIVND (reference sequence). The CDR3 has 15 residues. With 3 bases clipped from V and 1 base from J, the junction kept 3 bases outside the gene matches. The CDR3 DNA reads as TGTGCCAGTAGTATTATGGGACAGGGGTCCTACGAGCAGTACTTC. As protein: CASSIMGQGSYEQYF.

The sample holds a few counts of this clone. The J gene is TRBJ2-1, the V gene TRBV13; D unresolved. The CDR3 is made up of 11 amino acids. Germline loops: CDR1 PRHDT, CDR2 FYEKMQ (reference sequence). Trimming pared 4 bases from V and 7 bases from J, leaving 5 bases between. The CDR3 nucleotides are TGTGCCAGCAGCTCGGAGAATGAGCAGTTCTTC. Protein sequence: CASSSENEQFF.

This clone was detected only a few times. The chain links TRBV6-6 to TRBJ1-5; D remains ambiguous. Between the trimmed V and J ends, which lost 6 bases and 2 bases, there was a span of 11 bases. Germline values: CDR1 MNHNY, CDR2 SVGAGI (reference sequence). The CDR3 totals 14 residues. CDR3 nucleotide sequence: TGTGCCAGCAGGACATCAGCTCGCAATCAGCCCCAGCATTTT. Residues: CASRTSARNQPQHF.

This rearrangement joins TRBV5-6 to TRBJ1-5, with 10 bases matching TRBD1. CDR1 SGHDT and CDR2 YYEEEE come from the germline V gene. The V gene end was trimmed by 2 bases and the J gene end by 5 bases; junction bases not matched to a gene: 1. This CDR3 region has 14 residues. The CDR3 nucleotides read TGTGCCAGCAGCTTCGGGACAGGGGATCAGCCCCAGCATTTT. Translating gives CASSFGTGDQPQHF.

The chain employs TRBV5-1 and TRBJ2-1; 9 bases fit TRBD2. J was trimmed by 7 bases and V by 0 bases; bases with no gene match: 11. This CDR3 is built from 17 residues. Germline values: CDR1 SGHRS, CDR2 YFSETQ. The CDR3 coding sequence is TGCGCCAGCAGCTTGGAGGAGCGGGAGGTCCTTGGGAATGAGCAGTTCTTC. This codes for CASSLEEREVLGNEQFF. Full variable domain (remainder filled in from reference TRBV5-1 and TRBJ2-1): KAGVTQTPRYLIKTRGQQVTLSCSPISGHRSVSWYQQTPGQGLQFLFEYFSETQRNKGNFPGRFSGRQFSNSRSEMNVSTLELGDSALYLCASSLEEREVLGNEQFFGPGTRLTVL.

The CDR3 DNA is TGTGCCAGCAGTCCACACTTTCCAGCGGGATACGAGCAGTACTTC. It codes for CASSPHFPAGYEQYF. This sequence joins TRBV28 and TRBJ2-7; 7 bases are a match to TRBD2. The CDR3 is 15 residues long. With 5 bases clipped from V and 4 bases from J, the junction kept 11 bases outside the gene matches. CDR1 and CDR2 from the germline V gene are MDHEN and SYDVKM.

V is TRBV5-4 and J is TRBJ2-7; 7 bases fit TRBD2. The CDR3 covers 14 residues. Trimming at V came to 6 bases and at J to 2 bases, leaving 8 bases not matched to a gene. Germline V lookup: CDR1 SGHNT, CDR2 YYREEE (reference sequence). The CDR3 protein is CASTGGIGPYEQYF. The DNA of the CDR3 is TGTGCCAGCACCGGGGGGATAGGACCCTACGAGCAGTACTTC.

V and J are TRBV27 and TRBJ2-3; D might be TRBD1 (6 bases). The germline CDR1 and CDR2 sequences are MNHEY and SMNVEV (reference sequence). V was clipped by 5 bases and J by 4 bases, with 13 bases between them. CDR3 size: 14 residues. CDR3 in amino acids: CASSGGLTADTQYF. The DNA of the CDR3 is TGTGCCAGCAGTGGGGGCCTGACTGCAGATACGCAGTATTTT.

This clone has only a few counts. Here the CDR3 reads CASSSGLDAYNEQFF. DNA of the CDR3: TGTGCCAGCAGCTCGGGACTAGATGCTTACAATGAGCAGTTCTTC. The chain employs TRBV7-7 and TRBJ2-1, with 8 bases lining up with TRBD2. Germline CDR1 is SSHAT and CDR2 is FNYEAQ (reference sequence). CDR3 length equals 15 residues. The junction had 6 bases not matched to a gene; V was cut back by 4 bases and J by 4 bases.

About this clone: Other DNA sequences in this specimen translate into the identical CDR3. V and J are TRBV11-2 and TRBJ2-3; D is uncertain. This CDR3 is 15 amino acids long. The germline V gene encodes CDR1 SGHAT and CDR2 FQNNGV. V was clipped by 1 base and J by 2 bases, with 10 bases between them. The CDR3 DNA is TGTGCCAGCAGCTTAGTAGGAACAATCACAGATACGCAGTATTTT. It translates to CASSLVGTITDTQYF.

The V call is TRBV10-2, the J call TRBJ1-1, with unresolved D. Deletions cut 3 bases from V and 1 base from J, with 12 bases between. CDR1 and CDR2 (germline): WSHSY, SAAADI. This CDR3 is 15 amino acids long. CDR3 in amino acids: CASSDGRRGNTEAFF. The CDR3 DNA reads TGCGCCAGCAGTGACGGCCGGCGAGGGAACACTGAAGCTTTCTTT.

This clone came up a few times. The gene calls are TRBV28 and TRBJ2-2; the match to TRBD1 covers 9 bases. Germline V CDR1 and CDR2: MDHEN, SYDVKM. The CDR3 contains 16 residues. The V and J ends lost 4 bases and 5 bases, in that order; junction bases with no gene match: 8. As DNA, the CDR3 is TGTGCCAGCAGTTCATACGGGACAGGGAGGACCGGGGAGCTGTTTTTT. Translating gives CASSSYGTGRTGELFF.

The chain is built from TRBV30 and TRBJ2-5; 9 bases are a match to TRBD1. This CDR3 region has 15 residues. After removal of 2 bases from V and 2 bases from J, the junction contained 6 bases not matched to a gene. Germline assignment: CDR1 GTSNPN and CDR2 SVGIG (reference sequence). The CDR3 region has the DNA TGTGCCTGGAGTCCCGGGACAGGGCCTCAAGAGACCCAGTACTTC. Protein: CAWSPGTGPQETQYF.

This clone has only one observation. Here the CDR3 reads CASSPRQGAEAFF. The CDR3 coding sequence is TGTGCCAGCAGCCCGCGCCAGGGGGCTGAAGCTTTCTTT. V gene TRBV5-4 combines with J gene TRBJ1-1; 7 bases fit TRBD1. Germline CDR1 and CDR2: SGHNT and YYREEE (reference sequence). The CDR3 has 13 residues. V trimming: 4 bases; J trimming: 6 bases; junction bases outside the gene matches: 6.

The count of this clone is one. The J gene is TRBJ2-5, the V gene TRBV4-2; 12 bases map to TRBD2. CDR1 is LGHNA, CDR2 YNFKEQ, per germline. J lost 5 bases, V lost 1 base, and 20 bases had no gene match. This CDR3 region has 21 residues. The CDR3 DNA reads TGTGCCAGCAGCCAAGGACCCCGACTAGCGGGAGACCGGATAAATCTCGAGACCCAGTACTTC. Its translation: CASSQGPRLAGDRINLETQYF.

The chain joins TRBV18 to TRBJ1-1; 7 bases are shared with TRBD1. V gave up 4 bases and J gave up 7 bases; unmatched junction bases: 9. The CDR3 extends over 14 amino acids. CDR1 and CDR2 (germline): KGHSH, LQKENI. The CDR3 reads CASSLTQQGYEAFF. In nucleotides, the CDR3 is TGTGCCAGCTCACTCACTCAACAGGGGTATGAAGCTTTCTTT.

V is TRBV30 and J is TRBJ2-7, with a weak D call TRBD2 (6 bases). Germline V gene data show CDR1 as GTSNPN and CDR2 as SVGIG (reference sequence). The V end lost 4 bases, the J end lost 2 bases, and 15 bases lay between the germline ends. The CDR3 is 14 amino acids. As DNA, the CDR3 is TGTGCCTGGACCCGACTAGTATACCCCTACGAGCAGTACTTC. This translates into CAWTRLVYPYEQYF.

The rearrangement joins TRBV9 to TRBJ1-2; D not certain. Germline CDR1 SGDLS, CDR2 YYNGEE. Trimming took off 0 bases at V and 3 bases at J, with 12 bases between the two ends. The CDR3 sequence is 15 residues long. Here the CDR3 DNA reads TGTGCCAGCAGCGTAGCCGGCTCCCAAGACTATGGCTACACCTTC. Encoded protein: CASSVAGSQDYGYTF.

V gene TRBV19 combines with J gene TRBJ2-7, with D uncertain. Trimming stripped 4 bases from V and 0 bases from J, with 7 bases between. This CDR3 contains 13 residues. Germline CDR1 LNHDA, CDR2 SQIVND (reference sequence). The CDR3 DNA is TGTGCCAGTAGTACCAGGCGCTCCTACGAGCAGTACTTC. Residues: CASSTRRSYEQYF.

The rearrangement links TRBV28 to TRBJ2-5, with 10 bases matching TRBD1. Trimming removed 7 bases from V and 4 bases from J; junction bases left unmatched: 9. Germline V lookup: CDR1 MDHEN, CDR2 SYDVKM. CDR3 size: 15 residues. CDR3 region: CASTTTGTGAETQYF. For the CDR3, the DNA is TGTGCCAGCACGACTACCGGGACAGGGGCAGAGACCCAGTACTTC.

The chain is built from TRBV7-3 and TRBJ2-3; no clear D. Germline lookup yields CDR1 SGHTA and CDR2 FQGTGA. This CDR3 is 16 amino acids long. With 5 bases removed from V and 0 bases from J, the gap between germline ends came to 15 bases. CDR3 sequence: CASSKWAPSSTDTQYF. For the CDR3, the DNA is TGTGCCAGCAGCAAATGGGCGCCGAGTAGCACAGATACGCAGTATTTT.

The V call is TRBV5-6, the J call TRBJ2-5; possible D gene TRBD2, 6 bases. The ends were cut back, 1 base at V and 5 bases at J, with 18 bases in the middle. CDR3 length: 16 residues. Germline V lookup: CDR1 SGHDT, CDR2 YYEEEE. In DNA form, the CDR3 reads TGTGCCAGCAGCTTGTATCCCCTCCAGGGAGGTGAGACCCAGTACTTC. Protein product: CASSLYPLQGGETQYF.

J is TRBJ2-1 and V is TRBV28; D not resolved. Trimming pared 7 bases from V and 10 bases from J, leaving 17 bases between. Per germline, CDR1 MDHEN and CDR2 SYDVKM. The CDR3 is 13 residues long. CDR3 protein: CASTFADRPEQFF. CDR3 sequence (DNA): TGTGCCAGCACCTTTGCGGACCGCCCGGAGCAGTTCTTC. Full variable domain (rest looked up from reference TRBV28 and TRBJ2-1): DVKVTQSSRYLVKRTGEKVFLECVQDMDHENMFWYRQDPGLGLRLIYFSYDVKMKEKGDIPEGYSVSREKKERFSLILESASTNQTSMYLCASTFADRPEQFFGPGTRLTVL.